This T cell receptor beta chain was recorded in a study of T-cell reconstitution after alpha-beta-depleted transplantation in children. TCRbeta library construction was performed incorporating unique molecular identifiers. TCRdb recomputed calls from the PCR reads with MiXCR, one row per CDR3 protein. The sample lists tens of thousands of distinct CDR3 sequences, roughly 45% occurring once. Findings and limits, study-wide: Some patients' high day-60 TCRbeta diversity was traced to surviving recipient T cells and thymic progenitors.

Germline V gene sequence: CDR1 DFQATT, CDR2 SNEGSKA (reference sequence). V was clipped by 3 bases and J by 2 bases, with 8 bases between them. The CDR3 loop spans 12 amino acids. Notes on this clonotype: Its antigen is still unknown.

This sequence was found in a male patient between 5 and 17 years old who had a stem cell transplant for acute lymphoblastic leukemia, so the T cells may come from the graft donor. Sequences were derived from PBMCs, mostly from graft donor cells, sampled 360 days after TCRalphabeta/CD19-depleted stem cell transplant. The rearrangement joins TRBV20-1 to TRBJ2-7; D not certain. The CDR3 DNA reads TGCAGTGCTAGGCGGTTTACCTACGAGCAGTACTTC. It encodes CSARRFTYEQYF.